This T cell receptor beta chain was found in a study of T cell changes during pregnancy in multiple sclerosis (dated by TCRdb to the late 2010s). General notes on the study: The study looked at changes in the T cell repertoire across pregnancy in women with multiple sclerosis.

With regard to this clone: Its antigen is not yet known. No base quality information exists; no much larger clone differs at one position.

The library relied on the immunoSEQ multiplex PCR assay. In its TCRdb copy, this immuneACCESS table keeps in-frame sequences only and misses some clones. Where compared with another copy, unresolved V genes explain less than half of these, and the others have no known cause. The sample includes about 100,000 clones, with over 75% observed a single time. The ten most abundant clones make up around 0.76% of the sample. This receptor was obtained from a female donor in good health, enrolled as a control in a pregnancy study. The sequencing used peripheral blood, collected in the second trimester of pregnancy.

The CDR3 amino acid sequence is: CASSDSGLAGNNYNEQFF. The nucleotide sequence reads TGCGCCAGCAGTGATTCCGGACTAGCGGGGAACAACTACAATGAGCAGTTCTTC. The sequence links TRBV10-1 to TRBJ2-1, and 12 junction bases match TRBD2. Trimming accounts for 3 bases at V and 3 bases at J, while the number of junction bases matched to no gene is 9. CDR3 length: 18 amino acids, cysteine to phenylalanine. The only DNA kept is the CDR3, 54 bases in frame from the first base. CDR1 WNHNN and CDR2 SYGVQD were looked up in the germline V gene (reference sequence).